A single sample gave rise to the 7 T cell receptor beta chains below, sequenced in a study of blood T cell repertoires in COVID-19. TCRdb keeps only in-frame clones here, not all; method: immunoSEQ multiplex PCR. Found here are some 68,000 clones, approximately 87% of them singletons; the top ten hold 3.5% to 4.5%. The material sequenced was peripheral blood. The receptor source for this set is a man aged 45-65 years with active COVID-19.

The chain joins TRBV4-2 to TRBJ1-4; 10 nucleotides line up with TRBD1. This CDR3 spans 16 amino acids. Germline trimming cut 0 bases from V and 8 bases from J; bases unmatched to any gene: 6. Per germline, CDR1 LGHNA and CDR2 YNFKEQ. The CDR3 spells CASSQDGTGAGEKLFF. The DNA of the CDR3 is TGTGCCAGCAGCCAAGATGGGACAGGGGCGGGGGAAAAACTGTTTTTT.

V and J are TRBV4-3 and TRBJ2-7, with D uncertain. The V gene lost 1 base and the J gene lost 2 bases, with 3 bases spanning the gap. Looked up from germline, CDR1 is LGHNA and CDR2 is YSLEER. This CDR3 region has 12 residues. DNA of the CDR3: TGCGCCAGCAGCCAAGGGCCCTACGAGCAGTACTTC. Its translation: CASSQGPYEQYF.

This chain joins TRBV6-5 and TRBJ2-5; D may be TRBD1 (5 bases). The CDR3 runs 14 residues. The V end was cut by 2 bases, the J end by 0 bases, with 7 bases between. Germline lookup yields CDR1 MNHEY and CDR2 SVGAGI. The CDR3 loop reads CASSYGRDQETQYF. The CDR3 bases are TGTGCCAGCAGTTACGGCAGGGACCAAGAGACCCAGTACTTC.

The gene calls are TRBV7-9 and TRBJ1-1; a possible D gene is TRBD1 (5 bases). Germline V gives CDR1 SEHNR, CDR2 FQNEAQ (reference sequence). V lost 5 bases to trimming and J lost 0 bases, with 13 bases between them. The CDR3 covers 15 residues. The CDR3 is CASSPSGGLNTEAFF. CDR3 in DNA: TGTGCCAGCAGCCCCTCTGGGGGGTTGAACACTGAAGCTTTCTTT.

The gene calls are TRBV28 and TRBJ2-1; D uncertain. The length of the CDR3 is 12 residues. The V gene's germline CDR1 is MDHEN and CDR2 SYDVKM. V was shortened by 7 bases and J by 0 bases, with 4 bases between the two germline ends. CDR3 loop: CASIGSYNEQFF. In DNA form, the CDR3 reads TGTGCCAGCATCGGCTCCTACAATGAGCAGTTCTTC. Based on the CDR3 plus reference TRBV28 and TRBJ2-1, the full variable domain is DVKVTQSSRYLVKRTGEKVFLECVQDMDHENMFWYRQDPGLGLRLIYFSYDVKMKEKGDIPEGYSVSREKKERFSLILESASTNQTSMYLCASIGSYNEQFFGPGTRLTVL.

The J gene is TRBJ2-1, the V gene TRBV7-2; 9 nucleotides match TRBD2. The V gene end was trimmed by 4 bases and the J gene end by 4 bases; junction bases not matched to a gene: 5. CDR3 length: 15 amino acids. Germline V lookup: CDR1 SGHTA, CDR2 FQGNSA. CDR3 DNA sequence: TGTGCCAGCAGCTCAAGCGGGGGGACTTACAATGAGCAGTTCTTC. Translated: CASSSSGGTYNEQFF.

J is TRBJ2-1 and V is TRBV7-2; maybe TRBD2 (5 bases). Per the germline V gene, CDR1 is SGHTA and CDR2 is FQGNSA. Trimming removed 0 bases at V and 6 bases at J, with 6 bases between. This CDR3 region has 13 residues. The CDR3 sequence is CASSLARANEQFF. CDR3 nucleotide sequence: TGTGCCAGCAGCTTAGCGAGGGCCAATGAGCAGTTCTTC.